This paragraph covers one TCR beta chain sequence. As originally analysed: Nucleated cell counts were estimated from reference gene primer amplification. Measured with immunoSEQ multiplex PCR; TCRdb has only the in-frame clones, and not every one. That table supplies the V and J calls and clone size; D and trimming were determined from the DNA. The data contain more than 20,000 clones, 80% to 90% of them singletons. V lost 7 bases to trimming and J lost 3 bases; unmatched junction nucleotides: 14. The CDR3 has 17 amino acids. Germline V gives CDR1 SGHDT, CDR2 YYEEEE. This entry is derived from a study of blood T cell repertoires in COVID-19. Turning to the study itself: The United States, Italy and Spain supplied acute and convalescent COVID-19 samples. In each case, the material was cDNA or gDNA derived from T cells, B-cell-depleted T cells, or PBMCs.

This chain uses TRBV5-6 with TRBJ2-1, with TRBD2 matching over 9 bases. The clonotype comes from a human donor with active COVID-19. The donor label of this sample is uncertain. Specimen: peripheral blood. CDR3 loop: CASSPIGRGGSYNEQFF. The CDR3 nucleotides read TGTGCCAGCTCGCCCATAGGGCGGGGGGGAAGCTACAATGAGCAGTTCTTC.